The 2 T cell receptor beta chains below come from one sample, sequenced in a study of blood T cell repertoires in COVID-19. Produced via immunoSEQ multiplex PCR; TCRdb's table is partial and in-frame only. The data show roughly 70,000 clones, with 80% seen just once and 9.7% held by the top ten. The source material was peripheral blood. These receptors were collected from a human donor in a cohort sampled during active COVID-19.

This clone was detected once. The rearrangement joins TRBV9 to TRBJ1-1; TRBD1 matches 8 bases. Germline CDR1 reads SGDLS; CDR2 reads YYNGEE. J gave up 5 bases and V 0 bases, and 6 bases lay outside the gene matches. The CDR3 has 15 amino acids. The CDR3, as DNA: TGTGCCAGCAGCGTAGTCGGACAGGGAAATACTGAAGCTTTCTTT. Its protein product is CASSVVGQGNTEAFF.

The V gene is TRBV4-3, the J gene TRBJ2-7, with D possibly being TRBD2 (5 bases). V dropped 1 base and J dropped 0 bases, with 10 bases sitting between them. The CDR3 sequence is 15 residues long. In germline, CDR1 is LGHNA, CDR2 YSLEER. DNA of the CDR3: TGCGCCAGCAGCCAAGGATCGGGAAGCTCCTACGAGCAGTACTTC. This encodes CASSQGSGSSYEQYF.